One and the same sample provided the 2 T cell receptor beta chains below, sequenced in a study of cytomegalovirus exposure and HLA in healthy donors. This PCR relied on a set of 60 Vbeta primers and 13 Jbeta primers. Using immunoSEQ multiplex PCR, the repertoire was profiled, and TCRdb retains in-frame clones only, with some absent. The sample contains around 180,000 clones, around 73% of which appear only once. Sequenced material: PBMCs. Source of these receptors: a man between 60 and 70 years old in good health and CMV-seronegative.

The chain couples TRBV2 to TRBJ2-7, with D perhaps matching TRBD2 (5 bases). CDR3 length: 13 residues. CDR1 is SNHLY and CDR2 is FYNNEI in the germline V gene. With 7 bases removed from V and 7 bases from J, the gap between germline ends came to 17 bases. CDR3 protein: CASKLGPLYEQYF. The CDR3, as DNA: TGTGCCAGCAAACTAGGACCTCTATATGAGCAGTACTTC.

The gene calls are TRBV19 and TRBJ2-1; tentative D call: TRBD1 (6 bases). The germline V gene has CDR1 LNHDA and CDR2 SQIVND (reference sequence). Trimming stripped 3 bases from V and 10 bases from J, with 10 bases between. This CDR3 is 12 amino acids long. CDR3 in DNA: TGTGCCAGTAGTATTTACGGACAGGAGCAGTTCTTC. This sequence encodes CASSIYGQEQFF.